These T cell receptor beta chains were read from a single sample in a study of T cell repertoires in cytomegalovirus infection. In TCRdb, the reads were re-called with MiXCR into one record per CDR3 protein. The sample lists some 940,000 distinct CDR3 sequences, about a third occurring once. Which antigens these TCRs recognize remains unknown. The sequencing used cultured CD8+ T cells from PBMCs, collected from culture after CMV antigen stimulation. These receptors were obtained from a human donor in good health (CMV status not recorded). Some clones in this sample may be carry-over from other donors' samples. The CDR3 runs from the conserved cysteine through the conserved F or W. The order of the fields is CDR3 protein, CDR3 DNA, D gene, clone size, J gene, V gene. A D gene is named only where the DNA matches it firmly. Some rows mark clone size as missing; the rest say once, few, many or name a class of expanded clone.

CDR3aa: CASSQSDRVVTGELFF
CDR3nt: TGTGCCAGCAGCCAATCAGACAGGGTGGTAACCGGGGAGCTGTTTTTT
d_gene: TRBD1
abundance: NA
j_gene: TRBJ2-2
v_gene: TRBV4-2

CDR3aa: CASSQSSWTGAYNEQFF
CDR3nt: TGCGCCAGCAGCCAGTCTAGCTGGACAGGGGCCTACAATGAGCAGTTCTTC
d_gene: TRBD1
abundance: few
j_gene: TRBJ2-1
v_gene: TRBV4-3

CDR3aa: CASSHGQGWSYEQYF
CDR3nt: TGTGCCAGCAGCCACGGACAGGGGTGGTCCTACGAGCAGTACTTC
d_gene: TRBD1
abundance: many
j_gene: TRBJ2-7
v_gene: TRBV7-2

CDR3aa: CASSLALLAQETQYF
CDR3nt: TGTGCCAGCAGCTTAGCGCTGCTAGCTCAAGAGACCCAGTACTTC
d_gene: NA
abundance: few
j_gene: TRBJ2-5
v_gene: TRBV7-8

CDR3aa: CASTDWQGESYEQYF
CDR3nt: TGTGCCAGCACGGATTGGCAGGGGGAATCCTACGAGCAGTACTTC
d_gene: TRBD1
abundance: few
j_gene: TRBJ2-7
v_gene: TRBV6-6

CDR3aa: CASSDRRKHEQFF
CDR3nt: TGTGCCAGCAGCGATCGTAGGAAACATGAGCAGTTCTTC
d_gene: NA
abundance: NA
j_gene: TRBJ2-1
v_gene: TRBV2

CDR3aa: CASSEAQINNQPQHF
CDR3nt: TGTGCCAGCAGTGAAGCCCAGATTAACAATCAGCCCCAGCATTTT
d_gene: NA
abundance: NA
j_gene: TRBJ1-5
v_gene: TRBV6-1

CDR3aa: CASSDWTSGEYTGELFF
CDR3nt: TGTGCCAGCAGCGACTGGACTAGCGGGGAGTACACCGGGGAGCTGTTTTTT
d_gene: TRBD2
abundance: NA
j_gene: TRBJ2-2
v_gene: TRBV7-9

CDR3aa: CASSALVLREPTDTQYF
CDR3nt: TGTGCCAGTAGTGCACTAGTATTAAGGGAACCCACAGATACGCAGTATTTT
d_gene: NA
abundance: NA
j_gene: TRBJ2-3
v_gene: TRBV19

CDR3aa: CASSLGRLDPGPYGYTF
CDR3nt: TGTGCCAGCAGCTTAGGAAGGTTAGATCCGGGCCCCTATGGCTACACCTTC
d_gene: NA
abundance: many
j_gene: TRBJ1-2
v_gene: TRBV7-2

CDR3aa: CASSLERGAPYEQYF
CDR3nt: TGTGCCAGCAGCTTAGAAAGAGGGGCCCCCTACGAGCAGTACTTC
d_gene: NA
abundance: many
j_gene: TRBJ2-7
v_gene: TRBV7-9

CDR3aa: CASSLTPGQAYEQYF
CDR3nt: TGTGCCAGCAGCTTAACCCCGGGACAGGCCTACGAGCAGTACTTC
d_gene: TRBD1
abundance: many
j_gene: TRBJ2-7
v_gene: TRBV7-6

CDR3aa: CASSLGLAGDEQFF
CDR3nt: TGTGCCAGCAGCCTGGGACTAGCGGGGGATGAGCAGTTCTTC
d_gene: TRBD2
abundance: many
j_gene: TRBJ2-1
v_gene: TRBV12-3/TRBV12-4

CDR3aa: CASSSRDSDPDTQYF
CDR3nt: TGTGCCAGCAGCTCCCGGGACAGTGACCCAGATACGCAGTATTTT
d_gene: TRBD1
abundance: few
j_gene: TRBJ2-3
v_gene: TRBV11-3

CDR3aa: CASSETGTGGWAEAFF
CDR3nt: TGTGCCAGCAGTGAAACCGGGACAGGGGGGTGGGCTGAAGCTTTCTTT
d_gene: TRBD1
abundance: NA
j_gene: TRBJ1-1
v_gene: TRBV6-1

CDR3aa: CASSPGALLDEQYF
CDR3nt: TGTGCCAGCTCACCCGGGGCCCTCCTTGACGAGCAGTACTTC
d_gene: NA
abundance: NA
j_gene: TRBJ2-7
v_gene: TRBV18

CDR3aa: CASSLAGTPIPNYGYTF
CDR3nt: TGTGCCAGCAGCTTGGCCGGGACACCTATACCGAACTATGGCTACACCTTC
d_gene: NA
abundance: NA
j_gene: TRBJ1-2
v_gene: TRBV5-4

CDR3aa: CASSLGQGDRQPQHF
CDR3nt: TGTGCCAGCAGCTTGGGACAGGGGGACAGACAGCCCCAGCATTTT
d_gene: TRBD1
abundance: NA
j_gene: TRBJ1-5
v_gene: TRBV5-6

CDR3aa: CASSQDSPGGDSPLHF
CDR3nt: TGCGCCAGCAGCCAAGATTCCCCCGGGGGTGATTCACCCCTCCACTTT
d_gene: NA
abundance: few
j_gene: TRBJ1-6
v_gene: TRBV4-3

CDR3aa: CASNREGGPDTQYF
CDR3nt: TGTGCCAGCAACCGAGAAGGGGGGCCAGATACGCAGTATTTT
d_gene: NA
abundance: NA
j_gene: TRBJ2-3
v_gene: TRBV12-3/TRBV12-4

CDR3aa: CTISESSRDRVAEAFF
CDR3nt: TGTACCATCAGTGAGTCGAGCCGGGACAGGGTAGCTGAAGCTTTCTTT
d_gene: TRBD1
abundance: NA
j_gene: TRBJ1-1
v_gene: TRBV10-3

CDR3aa: CASSFTGQGINEQFF
CDR3nt: TGTGCCAGCAGCTTCACGGGACAGGGAATCAATGAGCAGTTCTTC
d_gene: TRBD1
abundance: NA
j_gene: TRBJ2-1
v_gene: TRBV7-6

CDR3aa: CASSYLGGGTDTQYF
CDR3nt: TGTGCCAGCAGCTACCTAGGGGGGGGGACAGATACGCAGTATTTT
d_gene: NA
abundance: many
j_gene: TRBJ2-3
v_gene: TRBV7-8

CDR3aa: CASRHKYNEQFF
CDR3nt: TGTGCCAGCAGACACAAATACAATGAGCAGTTCTTC
d_gene: NA
abundance: few
j_gene: TRBJ2-1
v_gene: TRBV27

CDR3aa: CASSRPGLTNTGELFF
CDR3nt: TGTGCCAGCAGCCGTCCGGGACTAACGAACACCGGGGAGCTGTTTTTT
d_gene: TRBD2
abundance: many
j_gene: TRBJ2-2
v_gene: TRBV7-6

CDR3aa: CASSLSGIPQHF
CDR3nt: TGTGCCAGCAGCCTAAGTGGAATCCCCCAGCATTTT
d_gene: NA
abundance: NA
j_gene: TRBJ1-5
v_gene: TRBV28

CDR3aa: CASGLDGGSGNTIYF
CDR3nt: TGTGCTAGTGGTTTGGATGGTGGATCCGGAAACACCATATATTTT
d_gene: NA
abundance: NA
j_gene: TRBJ1-3
v_gene: TRBV12-5

CDR3aa: CASRFLTGHTEACF
CDR3nt: TGTGCCAGCAGATTCTTGACAGGCCACACTGAAGCTTGCTTT
d_gene: NA
abundance: NA
j_gene: TRBJ1-1
v_gene: TRBV27

CDR3aa: CASSPEARRYNGEQFF
CDR3nt: TGTGCCAGCAGCCCTGAGGCACGGCGCTACAATGGTGAGCAGTTCTTC
d_gene: NA
abundance: NA
j_gene: TRBJ2-1
v_gene: TRBV7-8

CDR3aa: CASSTLAGGPKTQYF
CDR3nt: TGTGCCAGCAGCACGCTAGCGGGGGGGCCAAAGACCCAGTACTTC
d_gene: TRBD2
abundance: NA
j_gene: TRBJ2-5
v_gene: TRBV7-6

CDR3aa: CASSEADRGFNQPQHF
CDR3nt: TGTGCCAGCAGTGAAGCTGACAGGGGCTTCAATCAGCCCCAGCATTTT
d_gene: TRBD1
abundance: many
j_gene: TRBJ1-5
v_gene: TRBV6-1

CDR3aa: CASSYGAVWSTNSPLHF
CDR3nt: TGTGCCAGCAGTTATGGGGCTGTTTGGTCAACTAATTCACCCCTCCACTTT
d_gene: NA
abundance: few
j_gene: TRBJ1-6
v_gene: TRBV6-5